This T cell receptor (beta chain) stems from a study of blood T cell repertoires in COVID-19. Assay: immunoSEQ multiplex PCR; the TCRdb copy retains only in-frame clones and omits some. The table records 190,000 or so clones, about nine tenths of them present only once. Germline V gives CDR1 LNHDA, CDR2 SQIVND (reference sequence). This CDR3 has 13 amino acids. V was trimmed by 3 bases and J by 1 base, leaving 6 bases between them. The sequence derives from a woman aged 25 to 45 who had recovered from COVID-19. The source material was PBMCs or T cells enriched from blood (not recorded which). V and J are TRBV19 and TRBJ1-1, with D possibly TRBD1 on 6 matching bases. The CDR3 region has the DNA TGTGCCAGTAGTATGACAGGGAACACTGAAGCTTTCTTT. This codes for CASSMTGNTEAFF.